These 27 T cell receptor beta chains originate from one sample sequenced in a study of blood T cell repertoires in COVID-19. Only in-frame clones appear in the TCRdb table, and some are missing; sequencing was by immunoSEQ multiplex PCR. The profile covers roughly 120,000 clones, with over 75% appearing a single time and under 2% taken by the ten largest. The sample was peripheral blood. The origin of the receptors is a human donor with active COVID-19. The donor label of this sample is uncertain.

V is TRBV6-2 or TRBV6-3 and J is TRBJ1-4; a possible D gene is TRBD1 (5 bases). V lost 1 base and J 3 bases, leaving 12 bases between the germline ends. The germline gives CDR1 MNHEY, CDR2 SVGEGT. This CDR3 is built from 16 residues. The CDR3 here is CASSYFRQQPNEKLFF. Written as DNA, the CDR3 is TGTGCCAGCAGTTACTTTCGACAGCAACCTAATGAAAAACTGTTTTTT.

V usage is TRBV10-2 and J usage is TRBJ1-1, with 8 bases aligning to TRBD1. CDR3 length: 15 residues. Germline-derived CDR1 and CDR2 are WSHSY and SAAADI. V shed 6 bases and J 2 bases; nucleotides not matched to a gene: 8. The CDR3 DNA sequence: TGCGCCAGCAGGGCCGGACAGGGTGGTAACACTGAAGCTTTCTTT. Translated: CASRAGQGGNTEAFF.

The chain links TRBV4-1 to TRBJ1-1; possible D gene TRBD1, 5 bases. Trimming shortened V by 1 base and J by 0 bases, and 12 bases separated the two germline ends. The germline gives CDR1 MGHRA, CDR2 YSYEKL. The CDR3 covers 16 residues. The CDR3 reads CASSQGFDRLNTEAFF. The CDR3 DNA is TGCGCCAGCAGCCAAGGGTTCGACAGATTGAACACTGAAGCTTTCTTT.

A single count supports this clone. J is TRBJ1-5 and V is TRBV2; a weak D match, TRBD1 (5 bases). From germline, CDR1 is SNHLY and CDR2 FYNNEI. Between the trimmed V and J ends, which lost 5 bases and 2 bases, there was a span of 19 bases. This CDR3 comprises 17 residues. The CDR3 DNA reads as TGTGCCAGCAGTCTCTCCAGCCGCGGGGGTGGCAATCAGCCCCAGCATTTT. Translated, it gives CASSLSSRGGGNQPQHF.

This chain uses TRBV29-1 with TRBJ2-7, with 8 bases that match TRBD1. V lost 5 bases to trimming and J lost 2 bases; unmatched junction nucleotides: 5. The germline V gene encodes CDR1 SQVTM and CDR2 ANQGSEA. This CDR3 is built from 13 residues. CDR3 amino acids: CSVRSGGTYEQYF. In DNA form, the CDR3 reads TGCAGCGTTAGGTCAGGGGGCACCTACGAGCAGTACTTC.

V is TRBV7-9 and J is TRBJ1-4; TRBD1 agrees at 10 bases. Germline-derived CDR1 and CDR2 are SEHNR and FQNEAQ (reference sequence). The V and J ends lost 7 bases and 8 bases, in that order; junction bases with no gene match: 10. The CDR3 has 15 amino acids. CDR3: CASTPTGTGDEKLFF. CDR3 bases: TGTGCCAGCACCCCGACTGGGACAGGGGACGAAAAACTGTTTTTT. The full variable domain, rest sourced from reference TRBV7-9 and TRBJ1-4, is DTGVSQNPRHKITKRGQNVTFRCDPISEHNRLYWYRQTLGQGPEFLTYFQNEAQLEKSRLLSDRFSAERPKGSFSTLEIQRTEQGDSAMYLCASTPTGTGDEKLFFGSGTQLSVL.

The V call is TRBV6-5, the J call TRBJ1-1, with D maybe TRBD1 (5 bases). From germline, CDR1 is MNHEY and CDR2 SVGAGI. V was cut by 0 bases and J by 3 bases, with 14 bases left in between. The CDR3 spans 16 residues. This CDR3 reads CASSYSTVGLYTEAFF. In nucleotides, the CDR3 is TGTGCCAGCAGTTACTCGACAGTGGGGCTGTACACTGAAGCTTTCTTT.

The rearrangement joins TRBV21-1 to TRBJ2-3; TRBD1 is the table's D call, not checked against the DNA. TRBV21-1 is deemed a pseudogene. CDR3 length: 14 residues. The CDR3 DNA is TGTGCCAGCAGCCATATGGCTTTCACAGATACGCAGTATTTT. This translates into CASSHMAFTDTQYF.

The V call is TRBV6-6, the J call TRBJ2-5; TRBD2 matches at 9 bases. Unmatched junction bases numbered 5, after V lost 2 bases and J lost 1 base. CDR1 and CDR2 from the germline V gene are MNHNY and SVGAGI (reference sequence). The CDR3 loop spans 16 amino acids. The DNA of the CDR3 is TGTGCCAGCAGTTACCAGGTAGCGGGGGTCCAAGAGACCCAGTACTTC. Its translation is CASSYQVAGVQETQYF.

The gene calls are TRBV5-1 and TRBJ2-3; a weak D match, TRBD1 (5 bases). Trimming took 5 bases from V and 2 from J, leaving 15 bases between them. The germline V gene has CDR1 SGHRS and CDR2 YFSETQ. The CDR3 is 15 residues long. Written as DNA, the CDR3 is TGCGCCAGCAGGGTAGGGGTAACTGACACAGATACGCAGTATTTT. Translated, it gives CASRVGVTDTDTQYF.

This sequence joins TRBV3-1 (or the pseudogene TRBV3-2) and TRBJ2-2, with D maybe TRBD1 (5 bases). Trimming cost V 5 bases and J 0 bases, with 10 bases left between them. This CDR3 region has 15 residues. Germline V gives CDR1 LGHDT, CDR2 YNNKEL (reference sequence). The CDR3 coding sequence is TGTGCCAGCAGCAGGACAATTACGAACACCGGGGAGCTGTTTTTT. Encoded protein: CASSRTITNTGELFF.

The chain joins TRBV7-9 to TRBJ1-6; D remains unclear. The V and J ends lost 9 bases and 5 bases respectively, with 14 bases between them. The CDR3 has 14 residues. CDR1 and CDR2 from the germline V gene are SEHNR and FQNEAQ (reference sequence). Written as DNA, the CDR3 is TGTGCCAGTACCGTCGGTTCGAATAATTCACCCCTCCACTTT. Protein: CASTVGSNNSPLHF.

The rearrangement joins TRBV24-1 to TRBJ2-5, with 7 bases identical to TRBD1. Losses at the gene ends were 5 bases for V and 0 bases for J; bases not matched to a gene: 5. The CDR3 totals 15 residues. The V gene's germline CDR1 is KGHDR and CDR2 SFDVKD. The DNA for the CDR3 is TGTGCCACCAGTGGGACAGGTGGCGACCAAGAGACCCAGTACTTC. This translates into CATSGTGGDQETQYF.

V and J are TRBV29-1 and TRBJ2-1, with D maybe TRBD2 (5 bases). The V and J ends lost 6 bases and 7 bases respectively, with 16 bases between them. Germline CDR1 reads SQVTM; CDR2 reads ANQGSEA. The CDR3 contains 13 residues. DNA for the CDR3: TGCAGCGTGATCCGGACTGGGCAAAATGAGCAGTTCTTC. It is translated as CSVIRTGQNEQFF.

The chain is built from TRBV28 and TRBJ2-5, with no clear D. The CDR3 spans 12 residues. Germline V gives CDR1 MDHEN, CDR2 SYDVKM. Deletions cut 3 bases from V and 7 bases from J, with 9 bases between. CDR3 loop: CASSFGRRTQYF. The CDR3 coding sequence is TGTGCCAGCAGTTTTGGCAGGCGGACCCAGTACTTC.

This clone came up once. J is TRBJ1-5 and V is TRBV6-2 or TRBV6-3; possibly TRBD1 for D (6 bases). CDR1 and CDR2 from the germline V gene are MNHEY and SVGEGT. The V end was cut by 6 bases, the J end by 0 bases, with 15 bases between. This CDR3 is 16 amino acids long. The CDR3 DNA reads TGTGCCAGCAGCTGGGGACACCAATATAGCAATCAGCCCCAGCATTTT. Translating it yields CASSWGHQYSNQPQHF.

The rearrangement joins TRBV10-3 to TRBJ1-2; no reliable D call. The germline V gene has CDR1 ENHRY and CDR2 SYGVKD. The CDR3 contains 13 residues. Deletions cut 6 bases from V and 2 bases from J, with 10 bases between. The CDR3 nucleotides are TGTGCCATCAGCGGTGAACGAAACTATGGCTACACCTTC. It encodes CAISGERNYGYTF.

The V and J genes are TRBV6-5 and TRBJ1-1; 8 bases agree with TRBD1. The V segment lost 6 bases and the J segment 4 bases; nucleotides outside the gene matches: 1. This CDR3 contains 12 residues. The germline CDR1 and CDR2 sequences are MNHEY and SVGAGI. The chain's CDR3 is CASRQGVTEAFF. The CDR3 DNA reads as TGTGCCAGCAGACAGGGGGTCACTGAAGCTTTCTTT.

This chain joins TRBV9 and TRBJ1-4; D is perhaps TRBD1 (5 bases). This CDR3 contains 14 residues. Germline V gene data show CDR1 as SGDLS and CDR2 as YYNGEE. V was shortened by 3 bases and J by 3 bases, with 9 bases between the two germline ends. The chain's CDR3 is CASSGGDSNEKLFF. The CDR3 nucleotides read TGTGCCAGCAGCGGGGGGGATTCTAATGAAAAACTGTTTTTT. Based on the CDR3 plus reference TRBV9 and TRBJ1-4, the full variable domain is DSGVTQTPKHLITATGQRVTLRCSPRSGDLSVYWYQQSLDQGLQFLIQYYNGEERAKGNILERFSAQQFPDLHSELNLSSLELGDSALYFCASSGGDSNEKLFFGSGTQLSVL.

The genes are TRBV15 and TRBJ2-2, with 8 positions matching TRBD2. CDR1 and CDR2 (germline): LNHNV, YYDKDF (reference sequence). The CDR3 runs to 16 residues. V lost 0 bases to trimming and J lost 4 bases; unmatched junction nucleotides: 4. CDR3: CATSRDRSGVTGELFF. The DNA of the CDR3 is TGTGCCACCAGCAGAGATCGTAGCGGGGTCACCGGGGAGCTGTTTTTT.

This chain connects TRBV4-1 to TRBJ1-4; 8 nucleotides line up with TRBD1. Looked up from germline, CDR1 is MGHRA and CDR2 is YSYEKL. V lost 5 bases to trimming and J lost 8 bases; unmatched junction nucleotides: 10. CDR3 length: 15 residues. The CDR3 is CASSTGQGSLEKLFF. DNA of the CDR3: TGCGCCAGCAGCACCGGACAGGGATCCTTAGAAAAACTGTTTTTT.

This clone was recorded at least ten times. This rearrangement joins TRBV12-3 or TRBV12-4 to TRBJ1-6; tentative D call: TRBD1 (5 bases). CDR3 length equals 13 residues. With 6 bases removed from V and 7 bases from J, the gap between germline ends came to 10 bases. The CDR3 is CASSLGANSPLHF. The DNA for the CDR3 is TGTGCCAGCAGCCTAGGGGCCAATTCACCCCTCCACTTT.

CDR3 coding DNA: TGTGCCACGGACTCGACAGGGAAGTCCTATGGCTACACCTTC. This gives the protein CATDSTGKSYGYTF. The genes are TRBV6-6 and TRBJ1-2; 7 nucleotides match TRBD1. V was clipped by 10 bases and J by 4 bases; unmatched bases: 12. The germline gives CDR1 MNHNY, CDR2 SVGAGI (reference sequence). The CDR3 consists of 14 residues.

V usage is TRBV7-8 and J usage is TRBJ2-1; maybe TRBD2 (6 bases). Germline V lookup: CDR1 SGHVS, CDR2 FQNEAQ. Trimming left V 3 bases short and J 9 bases short, with 9 bases between. The CDR3 is 12 residues long. The CDR3 nucleotides read TGTGCCAGCAGCTTCCTCGGGGGTGAGCAGTTCTTC. Translation gives CASSFLGGEQFF.

This chain links TRBV3-1 (or the pseudogene TRBV3-2) with TRBJ2-1; 15 bases are shared with TRBD2. Germline trimming cut 1 base from V and 10 bases from J; bases unmatched to any gene: 20. The CDR3 sequence is 21 residues long. CDR1 is LGHDT, CDR2 YNNKEL, per germline (reference sequence). This chain's CDR3 is CASSQVAPGPGLAGGPREQFF. CDR3 bases: TGTGCCAGCAGCCAAGTAGCCCCCGGACCCGGACTAGCGGGGGGGCCTAGAGAGCAGTTCTTC.

This clone showed up just once. V and J are TRBV28 and TRBJ2-7; D may be TRBD1 (5 bases). The germline V and J ends were trimmed by 3 bases and 5 bases, with 17 bases remaining between them. The germline V gene encodes CDR1 MDHEN and CDR2 SYDVKM. The CDR3 has 15 amino acids. This chain's CDR3 is CASSLAGRGEDEQYF. CDR3 nucleotides: TGTGCCAGCAGTTTGGCAGGGCGAGGTGAGGACGAGCAGTACTTC. The whole variable domain, remainder taken from reference TRBV28 and TRBJ2-7, is DVKVTQSSRYLVKRTGEKVFLECVQDMDHENMFWYRQDPGLGLRLIYFSYDVKMKEKGDIPEGYSVSREKKERFSLILESASTNQTSMYLCASSLAGRGEDEQYFGPGTRLTVT.

The V gene is TRBV6-2 or TRBV6-3, the J gene TRBJ1-4; 7 nucleotides line up with TRBD1. Per the germline V gene, CDR1 is MNHEY and CDR2 is SVGEGT. Trimming removed 5 bases from V and 8 bases from J; junction bases left unmatched: 8. This CDR3 comprises 14 residues. CDR3 bases: TGTGCCAGCAGTACAGGGGCGCCTTCCGAAAAACTGTTTTTT. Translation gives CASSTGAPSEKLFF.